This TCR beta chain was sequenced during a study of identical twins. Study-wide results and caveats: The more abundant beta clonotypes in cord blood had fewer insertions, and memory repertoires did not show this. Conclusions came from cross-sectional statistical analysis, not from following the same donors.

Template switching (which added a universal primer site) was used, and cDNA carried unique molecular identifiers. Each CDR3 protein is one row after TCRdb ran MiXCR on the 5' RACE reads. This sample has around 250,000 distinct CDR3 sequences, with approximately 8.3% found just once. This clonotype occurred many times. No antigen is known for it. Trimming took off 7 bases at V and 8 bases at J, with 11 bases between the two ends. Germline lookup yields CDR1 SQVTM and CDR2 ANQGSEA. The CDR3 covers 10 residues. This sample was shared with a second study, whose subject was yellow fever vaccine responses in identical twins.

The chain couples TRBV29-1 to TRBJ1-1, with D perhaps matching TRBD1 (5 bases). The source material was CD8+ T cells sorted from blood. The receptor was derived from a woman younger than 35 in good health. Here the CDR3 DNA reads TGCAGCGCACCGGGACTCGAAGCTTTCTTT. This encodes CSAPGLEAFF.